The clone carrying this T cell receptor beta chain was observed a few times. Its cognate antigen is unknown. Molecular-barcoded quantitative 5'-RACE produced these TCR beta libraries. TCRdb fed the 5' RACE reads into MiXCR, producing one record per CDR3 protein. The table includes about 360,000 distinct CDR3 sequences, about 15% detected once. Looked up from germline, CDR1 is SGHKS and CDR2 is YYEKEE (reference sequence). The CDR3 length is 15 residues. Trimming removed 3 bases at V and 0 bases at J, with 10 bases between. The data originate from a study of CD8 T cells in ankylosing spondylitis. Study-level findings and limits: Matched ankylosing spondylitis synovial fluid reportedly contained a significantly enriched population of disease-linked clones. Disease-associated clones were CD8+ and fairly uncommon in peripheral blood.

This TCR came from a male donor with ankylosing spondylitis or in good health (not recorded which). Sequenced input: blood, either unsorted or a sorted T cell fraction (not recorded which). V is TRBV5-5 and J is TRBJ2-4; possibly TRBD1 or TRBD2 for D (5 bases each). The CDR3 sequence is CASSWGYLAKNIQYF. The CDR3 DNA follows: TGTGCCAGCAGCTGGGGGTACCTAGCCAAAAACATTCAGTACTTC.